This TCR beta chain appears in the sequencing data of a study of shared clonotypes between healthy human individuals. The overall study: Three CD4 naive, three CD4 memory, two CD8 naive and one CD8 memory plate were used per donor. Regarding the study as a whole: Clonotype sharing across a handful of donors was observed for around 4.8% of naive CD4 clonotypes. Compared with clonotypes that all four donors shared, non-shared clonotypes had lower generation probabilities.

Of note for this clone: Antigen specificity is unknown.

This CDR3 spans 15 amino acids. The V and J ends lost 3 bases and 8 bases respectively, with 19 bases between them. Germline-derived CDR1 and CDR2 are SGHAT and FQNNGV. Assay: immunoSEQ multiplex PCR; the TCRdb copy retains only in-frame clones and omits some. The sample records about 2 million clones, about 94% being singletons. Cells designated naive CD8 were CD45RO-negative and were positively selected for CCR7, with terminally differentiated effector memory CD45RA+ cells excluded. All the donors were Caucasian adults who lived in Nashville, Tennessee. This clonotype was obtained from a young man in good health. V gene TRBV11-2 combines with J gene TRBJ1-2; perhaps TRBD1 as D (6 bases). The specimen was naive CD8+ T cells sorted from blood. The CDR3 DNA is TGTGCCAGCAGCTTGGGGGACACGGTAGTAGGAGGCTACACCTTC. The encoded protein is CASSLGDTVVGGYTF. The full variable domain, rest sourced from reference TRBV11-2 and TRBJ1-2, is EAGVAQSPRYKIIEKRQSVAFWCNPISGHATLYWYQQILGQGPKLLIQFQNNGVVDDSQLPKDRFSAERLKGVDSTLKIQPAKLEDSAVYLCASSLGDTVVGGYTFGSGTRLTVV.